This T cell receptor (delta chain) was observed in a study of human gamma delta and Vdelta1 T cells (dated by TCRdb to 2016 to 2018). Study-level background: In this study, the researchers looked at Delta One T cells, which are Vd1+ gamma-delta T cells, to see how well they work as cytotoxic effectors against acute myeloid leukemia.

Library creation used PCR. Sequencing relied on an Illumina MiSeq. Via CATT, TCRdb reprocessed the public reads, and rows with identical DNA were then joined. The sample has 550 to 650 delta-chain clones on record, about 19% of them singletons. Of the sample, 89% falls within the top ten clones. Germline trimming: 3 bases from V, 0 bases from J; junction bases outside gene matches: 29. For CDR1 and CDR2, the germline V gene lists TSWWSYY and QGS. From the cysteine up to the phenylalanine, the CDR3 has a length of 24 residues. Only the CDR3 region is kept as DNA, spanning 72 bases read in frame from base 1. By its share of the sample, this clone is large (0.1 to 1%). The target of this receptor is not known. This sequence is one base from a far larger clone and is likely a read error. Other DNA sequences in the sample encode the same CDR3.

This receptor was taken from a human donor in good health. Rearrangement joined TRDV1 to TRDJ1, and 9 bases in between align with TRDD3. The sequencing input was Vdelta1 gamma-delta T cells from blood. In the paper's terms, the cell subset or site label means: Vd1+ T cells from peripheral blood. The DNA sequence is given as TGTGCTCTTGGGGAGTCACTCCCTCTTCCGGGCTACTGGGGGACTTACTCTTACACCGATAAACTCATCTTT. This gives the protein CALGESLPLPGYWGTYSYTDKLIF.